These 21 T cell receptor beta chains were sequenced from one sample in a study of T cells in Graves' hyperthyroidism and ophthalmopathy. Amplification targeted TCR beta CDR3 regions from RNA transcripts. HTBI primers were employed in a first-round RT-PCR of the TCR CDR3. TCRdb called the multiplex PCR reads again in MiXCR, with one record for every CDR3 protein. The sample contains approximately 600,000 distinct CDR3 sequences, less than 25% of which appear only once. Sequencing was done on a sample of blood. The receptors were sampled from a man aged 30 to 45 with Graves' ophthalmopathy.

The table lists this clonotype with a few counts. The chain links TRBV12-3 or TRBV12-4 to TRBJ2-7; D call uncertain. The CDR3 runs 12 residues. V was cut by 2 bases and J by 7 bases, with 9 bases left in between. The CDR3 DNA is TGTGCCAGCAGTTTATATCTGGGGGAGCAGTACTTC. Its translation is CASSLYLGEQYF.

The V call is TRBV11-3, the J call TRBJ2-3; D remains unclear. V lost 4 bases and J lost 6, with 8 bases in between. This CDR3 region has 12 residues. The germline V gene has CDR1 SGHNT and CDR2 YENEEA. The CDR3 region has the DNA TGTGCCAGCAGCTCATCAGCGGATACGCAGTATTTT. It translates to CASSSSADTQYF. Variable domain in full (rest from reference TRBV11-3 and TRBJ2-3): EAGVVQSPRYKIIEKKQPVAFWCNPISGHNTLYWYLQNLGQGPELLIRYENEEAVDDSQLPKDRFSAERLKGVDSTLKIQPAELGDSAVYLCASSSSADTQYFGPGTRLTVL.

The DNA of the CDR3 is TGTGCCAGCAGCCATTCGGATAGGAACATTCAGTACTTC. This codes for CASSHSDRNIQYF. This chain links TRBV3-1 with TRBJ2-4; no clear D. With 3 bases removed from V and 7 bases from J, the gap between germline ends came to 10 bases. Germline V lookup: CDR1 LGHDT, CDR2 YNNKEL (reference sequence). This CDR3 comprises 13 residues.

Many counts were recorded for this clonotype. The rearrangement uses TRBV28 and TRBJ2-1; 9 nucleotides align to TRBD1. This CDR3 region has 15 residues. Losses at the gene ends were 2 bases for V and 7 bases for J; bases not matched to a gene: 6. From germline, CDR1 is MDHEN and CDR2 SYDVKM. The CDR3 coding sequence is TGTGCCAGCAGTTTAGGGGACAGGGACGGAAATGAGCAGTTCTTC. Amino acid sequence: CASSLGDRDGNEQFF.

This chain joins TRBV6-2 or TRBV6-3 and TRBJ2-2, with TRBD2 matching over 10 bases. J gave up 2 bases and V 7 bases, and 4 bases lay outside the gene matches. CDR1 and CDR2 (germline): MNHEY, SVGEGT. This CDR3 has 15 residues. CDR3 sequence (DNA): TGTGCCAGCAACTTAGCGGGAGGTAACACCGGGGAGCTGTTTTTT. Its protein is CASNLAGGNTGELFF.

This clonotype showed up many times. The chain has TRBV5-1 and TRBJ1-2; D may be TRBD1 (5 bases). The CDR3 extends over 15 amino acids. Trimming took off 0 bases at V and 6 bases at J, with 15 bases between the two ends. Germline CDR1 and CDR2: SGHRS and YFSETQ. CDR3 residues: CASSLAPRGEDGYTF. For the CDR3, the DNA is TGCGCCAGCAGCTTGGCACCCCGAGGGGAGGATGGCTACACCTTC.

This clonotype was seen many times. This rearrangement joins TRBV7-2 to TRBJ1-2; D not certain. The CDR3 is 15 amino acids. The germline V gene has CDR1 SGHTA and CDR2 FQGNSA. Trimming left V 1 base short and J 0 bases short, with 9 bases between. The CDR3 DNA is TGTGCCAGCAGCTTAGAGGACTGGTCTAACTATGGCTACACCTTC. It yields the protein CASSLEDWSNYGYTF.

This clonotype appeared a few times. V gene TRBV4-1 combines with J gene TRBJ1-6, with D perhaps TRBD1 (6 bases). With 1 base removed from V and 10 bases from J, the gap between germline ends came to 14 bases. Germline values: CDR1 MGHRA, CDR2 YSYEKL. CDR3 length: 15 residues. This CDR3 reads CASSQGGQGESPLHF. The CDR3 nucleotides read TGCGCCAGCAGCCAAGGGGGGCAGGGAGAGTCACCCCTCCACTTT.

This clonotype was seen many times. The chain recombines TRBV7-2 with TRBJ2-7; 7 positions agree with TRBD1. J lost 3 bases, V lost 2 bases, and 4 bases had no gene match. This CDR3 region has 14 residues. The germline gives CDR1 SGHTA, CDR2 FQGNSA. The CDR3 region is CASSLSPGGYEQYF. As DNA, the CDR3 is TGTGCCAGCAGCTTATCCCCAGGGGGCTACGAGCAGTACTTC.

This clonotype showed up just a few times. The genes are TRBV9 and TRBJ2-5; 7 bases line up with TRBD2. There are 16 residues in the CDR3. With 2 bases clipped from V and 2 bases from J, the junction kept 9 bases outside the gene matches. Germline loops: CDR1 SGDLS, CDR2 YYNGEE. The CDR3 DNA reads TGTGCCAGCAGCGTCTTAGCGGGCCACAGACAAGAGACCCAGTACTTC. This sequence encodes CASSVLAGHRQETQYF.

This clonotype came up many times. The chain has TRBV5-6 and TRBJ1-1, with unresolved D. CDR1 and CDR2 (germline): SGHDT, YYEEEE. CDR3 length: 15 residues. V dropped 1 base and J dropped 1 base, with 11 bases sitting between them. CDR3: CASSLFGDTNTEAFF. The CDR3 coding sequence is TGTGCCAGCAGCTTGTTCGGGGATACGAACACTGAAGCTTTCTTT. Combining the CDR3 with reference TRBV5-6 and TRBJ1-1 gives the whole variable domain DAGVTQSPTHLIKTRGQQVTLRCSPKSGHDTVSWYQQALGQGPQFIFQYYEEEERQRGNFPDRFSGHQFPNYSSELNVNALLLGDSALYLCASSLFGDTNTEAFFGQGTRLTVV.

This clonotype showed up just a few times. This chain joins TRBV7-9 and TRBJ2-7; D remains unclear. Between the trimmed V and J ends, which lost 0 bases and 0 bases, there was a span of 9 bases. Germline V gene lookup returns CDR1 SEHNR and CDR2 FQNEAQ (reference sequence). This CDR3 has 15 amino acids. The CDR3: CASSLAAESSYEQYF. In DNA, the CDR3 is TGTGCCAGCAGCTTAGCGGCCGAGAGCTCCTACGAGCAGTACTTC.

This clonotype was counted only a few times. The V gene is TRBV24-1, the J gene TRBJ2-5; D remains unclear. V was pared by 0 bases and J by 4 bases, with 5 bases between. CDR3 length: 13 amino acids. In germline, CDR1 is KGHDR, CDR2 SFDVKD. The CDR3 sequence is CATSDLDGETQYF. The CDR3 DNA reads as TGTGCCACCAGTGATTTGGACGGAGAGACCCAGTACTTC.

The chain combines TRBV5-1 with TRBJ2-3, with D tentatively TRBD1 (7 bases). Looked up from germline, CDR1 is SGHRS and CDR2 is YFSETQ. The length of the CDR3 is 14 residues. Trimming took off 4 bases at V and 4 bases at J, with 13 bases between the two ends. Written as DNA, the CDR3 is TGCGCCAGCAGCGGACAGGAGGGGGCAGATACGCAGTATTTT. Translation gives CASSGQEGADTQYF.

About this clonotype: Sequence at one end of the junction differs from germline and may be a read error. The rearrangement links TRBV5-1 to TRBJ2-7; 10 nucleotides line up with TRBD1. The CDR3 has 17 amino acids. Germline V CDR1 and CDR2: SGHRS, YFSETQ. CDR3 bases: TGCGCCAGCGGCTTGATTGTTATGGACAGGGGGTCCTACGAGCAGTACTTC. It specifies CASGLIVMDRGSYEQYF. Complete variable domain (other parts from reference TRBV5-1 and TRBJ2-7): KAGVTQTPRYLIKTRGQQVTLSCSPISGHRSVSWYQQTPGQGLQFLFEYFSETQRNKGNFPGRFSGRQFSNSRSEMNVSTLELGDSALYLCASGLIVMDRGSYEQYFGPGTRLTVT.

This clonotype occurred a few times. The CDR3 here is CSARAGDKPYEQYF. DNA of the CDR3: TGCAGTGCTAGAGCGGGGGACAAGCCCTACGAGCAGTACTTC. This chain joins TRBV20-1 and TRBJ2-7; D may be TRBD1 or TRBD2 (6 bases each). CDR3 size: 14 residues. Per germline, CDR1 DFQATT and CDR2 SNEGSKA (reference sequence). Trimming took off 1 base at V and 2 bases at J, with 12 bases between the two ends.

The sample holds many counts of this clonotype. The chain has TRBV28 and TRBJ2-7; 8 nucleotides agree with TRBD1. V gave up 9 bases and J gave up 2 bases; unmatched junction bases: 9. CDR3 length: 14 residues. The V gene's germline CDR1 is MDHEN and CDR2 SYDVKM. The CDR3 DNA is TGTGCCAGTGCGACAGGGGAAAAGCCCTACGAGCAGTACTTC. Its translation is CASATGEKPYEQYF.

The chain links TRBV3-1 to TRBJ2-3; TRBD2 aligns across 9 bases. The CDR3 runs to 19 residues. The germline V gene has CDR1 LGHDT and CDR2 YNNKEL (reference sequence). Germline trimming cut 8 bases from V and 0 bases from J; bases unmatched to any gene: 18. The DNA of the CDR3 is TGTGCCAGCCGAAGACGTTCGACTAGCGGCACAACTAGCACAGATACGCAGTATTTT. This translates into CASRRRSTSGTTSTDTQYF.

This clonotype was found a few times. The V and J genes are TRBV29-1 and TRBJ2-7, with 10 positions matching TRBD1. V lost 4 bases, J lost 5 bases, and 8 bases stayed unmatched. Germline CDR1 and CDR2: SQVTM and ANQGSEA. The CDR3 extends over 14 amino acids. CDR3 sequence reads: CSVVLRDRGNEQYF. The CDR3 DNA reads TGCAGCGTTGTACTTCGGGACAGGGGCAACGAGCAGTACTTC.

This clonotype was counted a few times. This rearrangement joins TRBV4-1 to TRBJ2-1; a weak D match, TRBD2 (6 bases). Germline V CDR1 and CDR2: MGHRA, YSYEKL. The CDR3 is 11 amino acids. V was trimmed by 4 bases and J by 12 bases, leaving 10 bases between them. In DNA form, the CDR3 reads TGCGCCAGCAGCCGGGGCGGGGCGCAGTTCTTC. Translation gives CASSRGGAQFF.

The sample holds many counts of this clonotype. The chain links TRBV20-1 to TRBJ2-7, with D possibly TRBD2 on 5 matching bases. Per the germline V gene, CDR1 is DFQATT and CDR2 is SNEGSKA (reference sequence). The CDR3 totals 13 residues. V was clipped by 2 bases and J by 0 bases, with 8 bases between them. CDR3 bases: TGCAGTGCTAGACGAGGGAGCTCCTACGAGCAGTACTTC. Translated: CSARRGSSYEQYF.